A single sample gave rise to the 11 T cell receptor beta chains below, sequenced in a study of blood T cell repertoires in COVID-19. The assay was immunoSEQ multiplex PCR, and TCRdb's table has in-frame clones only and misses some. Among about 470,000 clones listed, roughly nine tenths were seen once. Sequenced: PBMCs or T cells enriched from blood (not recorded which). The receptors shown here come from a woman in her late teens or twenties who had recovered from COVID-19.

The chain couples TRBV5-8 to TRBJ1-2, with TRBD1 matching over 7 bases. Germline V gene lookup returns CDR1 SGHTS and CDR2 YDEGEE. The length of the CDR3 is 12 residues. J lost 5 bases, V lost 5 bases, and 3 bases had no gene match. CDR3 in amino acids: CASSSQGYGYTF. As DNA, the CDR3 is TGTGCCAGCAGTTCACAGGGGTATGGCTACACCTTC.

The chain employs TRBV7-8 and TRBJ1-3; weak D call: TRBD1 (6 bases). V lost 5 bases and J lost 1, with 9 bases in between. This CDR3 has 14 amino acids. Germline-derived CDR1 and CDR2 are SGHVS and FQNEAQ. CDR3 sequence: CASSQDRSGNTIYF. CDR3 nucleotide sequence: TGTGCCAGCAGCCAGGACAGATCTGGAAACACCATATATTTT.

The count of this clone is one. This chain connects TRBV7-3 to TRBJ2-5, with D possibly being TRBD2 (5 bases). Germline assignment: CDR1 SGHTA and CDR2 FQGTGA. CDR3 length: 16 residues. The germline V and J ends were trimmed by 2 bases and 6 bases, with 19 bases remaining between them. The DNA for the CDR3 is TGTGCCAGCAGCTTAGAGGGCCGATCTAGCAGGCAGACCCAGTACTTC. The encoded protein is CASSLEGRSSRQTQYF.

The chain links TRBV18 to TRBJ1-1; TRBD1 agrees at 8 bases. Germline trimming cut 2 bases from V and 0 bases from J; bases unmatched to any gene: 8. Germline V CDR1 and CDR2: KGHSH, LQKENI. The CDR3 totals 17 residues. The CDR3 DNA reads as TGTGCCAGCTCACCAATAACAGGGGGTACTTTGAACACTGAAGCTTTCTTT. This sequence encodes CASSPITGGTLNTEAFF. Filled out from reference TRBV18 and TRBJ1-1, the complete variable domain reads NAGVMQNPRHLVRRRGQEARLRCSPMKGHSHVYWYRQLPEEGLKFMVYLQKENIIDESGMPKERFSAEFPKEGPSILRIQQVVRGDSAAYFCASSPITGGTLNTEAFFGQGTRLTVV.

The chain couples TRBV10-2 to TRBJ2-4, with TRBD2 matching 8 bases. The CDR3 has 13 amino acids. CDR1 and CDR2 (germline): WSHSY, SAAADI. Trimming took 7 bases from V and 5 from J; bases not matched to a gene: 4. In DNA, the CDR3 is TGCGCCAGCATAGCGGGGAGGGAAAACATTCAGTACTTC. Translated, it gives CASIAGRENIQYF.

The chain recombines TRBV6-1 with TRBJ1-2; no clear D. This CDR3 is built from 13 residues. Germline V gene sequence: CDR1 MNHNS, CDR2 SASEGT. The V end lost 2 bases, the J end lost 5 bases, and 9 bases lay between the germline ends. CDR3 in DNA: TGTGCCAGCAGTGAAAGCCCGGGTTATGGCTACACCTTC. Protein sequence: CASSESPGYGYTF.

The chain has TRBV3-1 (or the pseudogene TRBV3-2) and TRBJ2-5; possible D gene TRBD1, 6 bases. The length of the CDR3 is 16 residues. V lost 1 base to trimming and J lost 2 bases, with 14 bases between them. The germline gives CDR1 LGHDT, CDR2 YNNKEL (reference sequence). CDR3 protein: CASSQGATGIQETQYF. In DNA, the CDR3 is TGTGCCAGCAGCCAAGGCGCAACAGGGATTCAAGAGACCCAGTACTTC.

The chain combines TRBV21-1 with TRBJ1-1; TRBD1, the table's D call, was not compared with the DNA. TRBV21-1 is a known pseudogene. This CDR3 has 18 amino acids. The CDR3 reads CASSKARDRQVCNTEAFF. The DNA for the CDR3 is TGTGCCAGCAGCAAAGCGCGGGACAGACAGGTTTGCAACACTGAAGCTTTCTTT.

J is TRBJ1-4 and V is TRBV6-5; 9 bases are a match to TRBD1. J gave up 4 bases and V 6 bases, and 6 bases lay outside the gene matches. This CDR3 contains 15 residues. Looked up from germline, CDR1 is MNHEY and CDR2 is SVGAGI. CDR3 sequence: CASSRTGAFNEKLFF. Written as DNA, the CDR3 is TGTGCCAGCAGCAGGACAGGGGCCTTTAATGAAAAACTGTTTTTT.

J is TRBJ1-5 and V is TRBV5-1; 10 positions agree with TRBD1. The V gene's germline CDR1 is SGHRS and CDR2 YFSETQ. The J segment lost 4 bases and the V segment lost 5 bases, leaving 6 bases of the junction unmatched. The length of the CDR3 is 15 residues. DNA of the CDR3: TGCGCCAGCAGGCCGGGGACAGGGGAAAATCAGCCCCAGCATTTT. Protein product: CASRPGTGENQPQHF.

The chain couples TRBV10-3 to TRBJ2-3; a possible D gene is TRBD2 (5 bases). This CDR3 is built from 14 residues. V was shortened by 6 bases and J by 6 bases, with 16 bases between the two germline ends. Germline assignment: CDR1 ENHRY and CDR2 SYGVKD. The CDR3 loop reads CAIRMGASGDTQYF. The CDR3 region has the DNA TGTGCCATCAGGATGGGAGCTTCCGGGGATACGCAGTATTTT.